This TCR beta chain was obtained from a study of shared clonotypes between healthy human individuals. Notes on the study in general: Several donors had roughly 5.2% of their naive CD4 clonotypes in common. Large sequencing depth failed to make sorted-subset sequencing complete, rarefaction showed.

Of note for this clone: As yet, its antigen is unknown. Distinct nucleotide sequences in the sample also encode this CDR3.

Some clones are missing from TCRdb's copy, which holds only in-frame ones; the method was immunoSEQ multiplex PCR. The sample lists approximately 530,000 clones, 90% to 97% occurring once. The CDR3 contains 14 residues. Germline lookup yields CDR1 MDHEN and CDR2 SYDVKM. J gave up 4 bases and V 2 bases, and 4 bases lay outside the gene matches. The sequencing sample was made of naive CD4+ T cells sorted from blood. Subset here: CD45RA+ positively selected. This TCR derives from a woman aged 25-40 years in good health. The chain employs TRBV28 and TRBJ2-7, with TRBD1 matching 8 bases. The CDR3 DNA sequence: TGTGCCAGCAGTTTAAGACAGGGGAGGTACGAGCAGTACTTC. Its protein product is CASSLRQGRYEQYF. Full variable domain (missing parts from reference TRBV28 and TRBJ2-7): DVKVTQSSRYLVKRTGEKVFLECVQDMDHENMFWYRQDPGLGLRLIYFSYDVKMKEKGDIPEGYSVSREKKERFSLILESASTNQTSMYLCASSLRQGRYEQYFGPGTRLTVT.